A selection of T cell receptor beta chains follows, all from one sample in a study of cytomegalovirus exposure and HLA in healthy donors. TCRdb's table, derived via immunoSEQ multiplex PCR, lists solely in-frame clones and lacks some. This table holds around 200,000 clones, 77% found once. The sequencing input was PBMCs. These receptors were obtained from a woman aged 60-75 years in good health and CMV-seropositive. Each CDR3 is given without its conserved first and last residue. D genes are given only for firm matches.

V gene: TRBV4-1; D gene: .; J gene: .; CDR3 protein: ASSQDGSIFSYEQY
V gene: TRBV6-6; D gene: .; J gene: TRBJ1-3; CDR3 protein: ASTRRSSGNTIY
V gene: TRBV4-3; D gene: TRBD2; J gene: TRBJ2-2; CDR3 protein: ASSQDLLAGTGELF
V gene: TRBV5-1; D gene: .; J gene: TRBJ2-1; CDR3 protein: ASSLVASSYNEQF
V gene: TRBV5-1; D gene: TRBD1; J gene: TRBJ1-2; CDR3 protein: ASSLGGQGIAYGYT
V gene: TRBV19; D gene: .; J gene: TRBJ2-7; CDR3 protein: ASSPPRPRAYEQY
V gene: TRBV6-5; D gene: .; J gene: TRBJ1-1; CDR3 protein: ASSYAGAVNTEAF
V gene: TRBV19; D gene: .; J gene: TRBJ2-7; CDR3 protein: ASRDLGGATYEQY
V gene: TRBV30; D gene: .; J gene: TRBJ2-5; CDR3 protein: AWNLFVGEGGTQY
V gene: TRBV7-2; D gene: .; J gene: TRBJ1-5; CDR3 protein: ASSRRPGSNQPQH
V gene: TRBV7-3; D gene: TRBD1; J gene: TRBJ1-2; CDR3 protein: ASSLRTGEGYT
V gene: TRBV9; D gene: .; J gene: TRBJ2-1; CDR3 protein: ASSVVDTRQPYNEQF
V gene: TRBV6-6; D gene: TRBD1; J gene: TRBJ1-2; CDR3 protein: ASSYRGQGNYGYT
V gene: TRBV30; D gene: TRBD2; J gene: TRBJ2-1; CDR3 protein: AYGGGLANNEQF
V gene: TRBV9; D gene: .; J gene: TRBJ1-4; CDR3 protein: ASSVQGLGEKLF
V gene: TRBV6-5; D gene: .; J gene: TRBJ2-7; CDR3 protein: ASSPVDPYEQY
V gene: TRBV4-1; D gene: .; J gene: TRBJ1-4; CDR3 protein: ASSPPPGRGNEKLF
V gene: TRBV18; D gene: .; J gene: TRBJ1-5; CDR3 protein: ASSPSRGNQPQH
V gene: TRBV30; D gene: TRBD1; J gene: TRBJ1-5; CDR3 protein: AWSITTGAGQPQH
V gene: TRBV19; D gene: .; J gene: TRBJ1-5; CDR3 protein: ASSILSGGRNQPQH
V gene: TRBV10-3; D gene: .; J gene: TRBJ1-2; CDR3 protein: AISDNRFYGYT
V gene: TRBV5-1; D gene: .; J gene: TRBJ2-2; CDR3 protein: ASSQDWNTGELF
V gene: TRBV6-6; D gene: .; J gene: TRBJ1-5; CDR3 protein: ASSYEGGQPQH
V gene: TRBV6-5; D gene: .; J gene: TRBJ2-1; CDR3 protein: ASSYTRYNEQF
V gene: TRBV19; D gene: .; J gene: TRBJ1-1; CDR3 protein: ASSIDPGRRAEAF
V gene: TRBV28; D gene: TRBD1; J gene: TRBJ1-2; CDR3 protein: ASSPGGQGPNYGYT
V gene: TRBV28; D gene: TRBD1; J gene: TRBJ2-5; CDR3 protein: ASRNGQGRGETQY
V gene: TRBV2; D gene: .; J gene: TRBJ1-2; CDR3 protein: ASNTQGSNYGYT
V gene: TRBV7-2; D gene: TRBD2; J gene: TRBJ2-7; CDR3 protein: ASRLSGTSWYEQY
V gene: TRBV2; D gene: TRBD1; J gene: TRBJ1-5; CDR3 protein: ASSAARQGRGNQPQH
V gene: TRBV5-1; D gene: .; J gene: TRBJ2-5; CDR3 protein: ASSLKLAGETQY
V gene: TRBV7-2; D gene: .; J gene: TRBJ1-1; CDR3 protein: ASSLIGVTEAF
V gene: TRBV18; D gene: .; J gene: TRBJ1-4; CDR3 protein: ASSPPSTANEKLF
V gene: TRBV7-2; D gene: .; J gene: TRBJ2-5; CDR3 protein: ASSLAEVQGQETQY
V gene: TRBV19; D gene: .; J gene: TRBJ1-4; CDR3 protein: ASSIGAQINEKLF
V gene: TRBV5-4; D gene: .; J gene: TRBJ2-7; CDR3 protein: ASSTPGWPEQY
V gene: TRBV6-1; D gene: .; J gene: TRBJ2-7; CDR3 protein: ASSEFQQGNSYEQY
V gene: TRBV6-5; D gene: .; J gene: TRBJ1-5; CDR3 protein: ASSYGTTNQPQH
V gene: TRBV30; D gene: .; J gene: TRBJ2-5; CDR3 protein: AWSVEGGETQY
V gene: TRBV9; D gene: TRBD2; J gene: TRBJ2-3; CDR3 protein: ASSVVPGGFTDTQY
V gene: TRBV19; D gene: .; J gene: TRBJ2-3; CDR3 protein: ASSIGDRSTDTQY
V gene: TRBV5-1; D gene: .; J gene: TRBJ1-1; CDR3 protein: ASSSQGTTEAF
V gene: TRBV7-2; D gene: .; J gene: TRBJ1-2; CDR3 protein: ASSLGSARLNYGYT
V gene: TRBV2; D gene: TRBD1; J gene: TRBJ2-7; CDR3 protein: ASSEASTGGVYEQY
V gene: TRBV6-5; D gene: .; J gene: TRBJ2-4; CDR3 protein: ASSYGQRDIQY